This entry features one T cell receptor (beta chain) sequence. The sample originates from a study of blood T cell repertoires in COVID-19. Study-wide context: There were acute and convalescent COVID-19 samples, and they came from the United States, Italy and Spain.

Method: immunoSEQ multiplex PCR; TCRdb's copy keeps in-frame clones and lacks some. The sample includes about 370,000 clones, around 87% of them seen just once. The specimen sequenced was peripheral blood. The clonotype was recovered from a woman aged 25 to 39 with COVID-19, enrolled during active disease.

The CDR3: CASSLTSTGASEAFF. CDR3 coding DNA: TGCGCCAGCAGCCTCACTTCTACAGGGGCATCCGAAGCTTTCTTT. The rearrangement links TRBV4-3 to TRBJ1-1, with 7 bases lining up with TRBD1. V shed 4 bases, J shed 8 bases, and the junction held 13 bases outside the gene matches. This CDR3 region has 15 residues. Germline CDR1 reads LGHNA; CDR2 reads YSLEER.